These 13 T cell receptor beta chains came from one sample sequenced in a study of identical twins. TCRdb passed the 5' RACE reads through MiXCR, listing each CDR3 protein once. Among roughly 720,000 distinct CDR3 sequences listed, about 20% were seen once. These data also featured in a second study, about T cells expressing NK-cell markers.

Sequencing used PBMCs. These receptor sequences come from a woman younger than 35 in good health.

This clonotype turned up a few times. This chain connects TRBV7-4 to TRBJ2-5, with D perhaps TRBD1 (6 bases). The CDR3 has 15 residues. The germline CDR1 and CDR2 sequences are SGHVT and SQSDAQ. The V end was cut by 1 base, the J end by 7 bases, with 16 bases between. The CDR3 nucleotides are TGTGCCAGCAGCTTAGGGGGGCCGCTTCGGTGGACCCAGTACTTC. Residues: CASSLGGPLRWTQYF.

V and J are TRBV5-5 and TRBJ2-2, with 8 bases lining up with TRBD1. V lost 4 bases and J lost 4; bases outside the gene matches: 9. There are 16 residues in the CDR3. The V gene's germline CDR1 is SGHKS and CDR2 YYEKEE (reference sequence). The CDR3 region is CASSRPGQGGTGELFF. In DNA, the CDR3 is TGTGCCAGCAGCCGACCCGGACAGGGAGGCACCGGGGAGCTGTTTTTT.

This clonotype was observed a few times. V and J are TRBV20-1 and TRBJ2-7, with D unclear. This CDR3 has 14 residues. The V gene lost 6 bases and the J gene lost 3 bases, with 18 bases spanning the gap. Germline values: CDR1 DFQATT, CDR2 SNEGSKA (reference sequence). This CDR3 is CSAEPLRSDYEQYF. The CDR3 nucleotides are TGCAGTGCCGAGCCCCTACGAAGCGACTACGAGCAGTACTTC.

The chain is built from TRBV25-1 and TRBJ2-7; no reliable D call. The germline gives CDR1 MGHDK, CDR2 SYGVNS. Deletions cut 10 bases from V and 7 bases from J, with 8 bases between. This CDR3 region has 9 residues. CDR3 amino acids: CATPWEQYF. The CDR3 DNA reads TGTGCCACCCCCTGGGAGCAGTACTTC.

This clonotype showed up many times. This sequence joins TRBV5-1 and TRBJ1-1; D remains unclear. The CDR3 totals 14 residues. V was pared by 1 base and J by 0 bases, with 7 bases between. Germline CDR1 SGHRS, CDR2 YFSETQ. CDR3 nucleotides: TGCGCCAGCAGCTTGTCAGGCATGAACACTGAAGCTTTCTTT. This sequence encodes CASSLSGMNTEAFF.

The chain has TRBV29-1 and TRBJ2-1; 12 nucleotides agree with TRBD2. CDR3 length equals 15 residues. Losses at the gene ends were 5 bases for V and 9 bases for J; bases not matched to a gene: 11. Germline V CDR1 and CDR2: SQVTM, ANQGSEA. In DNA, the CDR3 is TGCAGCGTTCCGAAACGACTAGCGGGAGCGGGTGAGCAGTTCTTC. Translated: CSVPKRLAGAGEQFF.

This clonotype was observed at least ten times. V is TRBV12-3 or TRBV12-4 and J is TRBJ2-3; no clear D. There are 14 residues in the CDR3. Trimming cost V 4 bases and J 2 bases, with 10 bases left between them. The CDR3 sequence is CASSSGLPTDTQYF. CDR3 nucleotide sequence: TGTGCCAGCAGTTCCGGCCTCCCCACAGATACGCAGTATTTT.

The rearrangement joins TRBV2 to TRBJ2-1; the D is unclear. V was cut by 3 bases and J by 9 bases, with 9 bases left in between. The CDR3 spans 12 residues. CDR1 is SNHLY and CDR2 is FYNNEI in the germline V gene. The chain's CDR3 is CASSDHQVEQFF. In DNA, the CDR3 is TGTGCCAGCAGTGATCACCAGGTTGAGCAGTTCTTC. Drawing the rest from reference TRBV2 and TRBJ2-1, the complete variable domain is EPEVTQTPSHQVTQMGQEVILRCVPISNHLYFYWYRQILGQKVEFLVSFYNNEISEKSEIFDDQFSVERPDGSNFTLKIRSTKLEDSAMYFCASSDHQVEQFFGPGTRLTVL.

This clonotype has just a few counts. The rearrangement joins TRBV12-3 or TRBV12-4 to TRBJ1-2; D not resolved. The CDR3 loop spans 11 amino acids. Trimming left V 5 bases short and J 5 bases short, with 6 bases between. CDR3 bases: TGTGCCAGCAGTCGACTATATGGCTACACCTTC. It encodes CASSRLYGYTF.

The chain employs TRBV10-3 and TRBJ2-5, with 13 nucleotides matching TRBD2. The V gene's germline CDR1 is ENHRY and CDR2 SYGVKD. V gave up 6 bases and J gave up 1 base; unmatched junction bases: 5. The CDR3 spans 16 residues. The CDR3 loop reads CAIRDTSGGAQETQYF. CDR3 bases: TGTGCCATCAGAGATACTAGCGGGGGGGCCCAAGAGACCCAGTACTTC.

In its sample, this clonotype was seen a few times. The genes are TRBV20-1 and TRBJ2-5; maybe TRBD1 (7 bases). Germline CDR1 DFQATT, CDR2 SNEGSKA (reference sequence). V was trimmed by 2 bases and J by 5 bases, leaving 15 bases between them. CDR3 length: 14 amino acids. CDR3 amino acids: CSARMEGAWETQYF. The CDR3 DNA follows: TGCAGTGCTAGAATGGAGGGGGCGTGGGAGACCCAGTACTTC.

This clonotype showed up just a few times. The J gene is TRBJ2-2, the V gene TRBV4-2; D is possibly TRBD1 (6 bases). There are 14 residues in the CDR3. Per germline, CDR1 LGHNA and CDR2 YNFKEQ. V lost 10 bases to trimming and J lost 0 bases, with 12 bases between them. As DNA, the CDR3 is TGTGCCACCGGGGACACTTCGAACACCGGGGAGCTGTTTTTT. Residues: CATGDTSNTGELFF.

This clonotype has a single count. The V gene is TRBV5-1, the J gene TRBJ2-6, with TRBD1 matching 7 bases. CDR3 length equals 17 residues. V was pared by 1 base and J by 2 bases, with 6 bases of the junction left unmatched. The germline V gene has CDR1 SGHRS and CDR2 YFSETQ. The CDR3 loop is CASSLSQGDPGANVLTF. CDR3 bases: TGCGCCAGCAGCTTGAGTCAGGGGGACCCTGGGGCCAACGTCCTGACTTTC.